This T cell receptor beta chain was sequenced during a study of T cell responses to AZD1222 COVID-19 vaccine. Sequencing was performed with immunoSEQ multiplex PCR; in TCRdb, only in-frame clones are kept and a portion is missing. The repertoire has approximately 110,000 clones, approximately 88% of them found once; the top ten carry more than 4%. Deletions cut 2 bases from V and 4 bases from J, with 11 bases between. Germline V lookup: CDR1 MGHDK, CDR2 SYGVNS. The CDR3 runs 14 residues. The V call is TRBV25-1, the J call TRBJ2-5, with D unclear. The origin of this receptor is an adult in good health. Source: peripheral blood, taken on day 0 of AZD1222 vaccination. The CDR3 reads CASSEPPQAETQYF. The CDR3 coding sequence is TGTGCCAGCAGTGAACCCCCCCAGGCAGAGACCCAGTACTTC.